One and the same sample provided the 15 T cell receptor beta chains below, sequenced in a study of T cells in localized non-small cell lung cancer. The protocol was immunoSEQ multiplex PCR, while the TCRdb copy is restricted to in-frame clones and leaves out a portion. The sample lists about 43,000 clones, more than 85% occurring once. This specimen was PBMCs, taken before any cancer treatment. These receptors came from a woman between 40 and 69 years old with stage II lung adenocarcinoma.

J is TRBJ1-1 and V is TRBV18; 8 bases map to TRBD1. Germline CDR1 and CDR2: KGHSH and LQKENI. V was pared by 5 bases and J by 1 base, with 0 bases of the junction left unmatched. The CDR3 is 13 amino acids. The CDR3 region has the DNA TGTGCCAGCTCAGACAGGGGGAACACTGAAGCTTTCTTT. Protein product: CASSDRGNTEAFF.

The rearrangement links TRBV19 to TRBJ2-3; D is undetermined. Per the germline V gene, CDR1 is LNHDA and CDR2 is SQIVND (reference sequence). Trimming removed 11 bases from V and 7 bases from J, with 16 bases in between. This CDR3 contains 12 residues. This CDR3 is CAPNSWEYTQYF. Written as DNA, the CDR3 is TGTGCCCCCAATAGTTGGGAATATACGCAGTATTTT.

J is TRBJ2-2 and V is TRBV11-2; 7 nucleotides match TRBD1. V was clipped by 4 bases and J by 5 bases; unmatched bases: 4. CDR3 length: 14 amino acids. The germline V gene has CDR1 SGHAT and CDR2 FQNNGV. CDR3: CASSSTGATGELFF. Here the CDR3 DNA reads TGTGCCAGCAGCTCAACAGGGGCTACCGGGGAGCTGTTTTTT.

The chain recombines TRBV29-1 with TRBJ1-5, with D possibly being TRBD1 (5 bases). Germline CDR1 is SQVTM and CDR2 is ANQGSEA. The ends were cut back, 5 bases at V and 0 bases at J, with 11 bases in the middle. CDR3 size: 14 residues. CDR3 sequence (DNA): TGCAGCGTTCTTTCGACAGATAGCAATCAGCCCCAGCATTTT. Protein sequence: CSVLSTDSNQPQHF.

In regard to this clone: At one end the junction does not follow the germline gene, possibly because of a read error. The chain links TRBV2 to TRBJ2-1; D perhaps matches TRBD2 (6 bases). Germline CDR1 reads SNHLY; CDR2 reads FYNNEI. The CDR3 contains 16 residues. The CDR3 here is CASSEGRIIGTNEQFF. In DNA, the CDR3 is TGTGCCAGCAGCGAAGGGCGGATAATAGGGACTAATGAGCAGTTCTTC.

J is TRBJ2-7 and V is TRBV28, with TRBD2 matching 9 bases. There are 15 residues in the CDR3. V trimming: 5 bases; J trimming: 6 bases; junction bases outside the gene matches: 11. CDR1 MDHEN and CDR2 SYDVKM come from the germline V gene. The CDR3 coding sequence is TGTGCCAGCAGTGCGGGAGGGGGTTTCGGTGGCGAGCAGTACTTC. It yields the protein CASSAGGGFGGEQYF.

This chain links TRBV5-4 with TRBJ2-5; 8 bases align to TRBD2. The germline V gene encodes CDR1 SGHNT and CDR2 YYREEE (reference sequence). J lost 4 bases, V lost 2 bases, and 4 bases had no gene match. The CDR3 length is 14 residues. Here the CDR3 reads CASSLAGVGETQYF. Here the CDR3 DNA reads TGTGCCAGCAGCTTAGCGGGAGTCGGAGAGACCCAGTACTTC.

The chain links TRBV9 to TRBJ2-5, with D unclear. V was shortened by 1 base and J by 5 bases, with 3 bases between the two germline ends. CDR1 is SGDLS and CDR2 is YYNGEE in the germline V gene. This CDR3 comprises 11 residues. The CDR3 DNA is TGTGCCAGCAGCGTAAGCGAGACCCAGTACTTC. Translating gives CASSVSETQYF.

V usage is TRBV11-2 and J usage is TRBJ2-7; D unresolved. Trimming took 1 base from V and 6 from J, leaving 4 bases between them. The germline V gene encodes CDR1 SGHAT and CDR2 FQNNGV. The CDR3 has 11 amino acids. CDR3 sequence: CASSLGFEQYF. The CDR3 nucleotides are TGTGCCAGCAGCTTAGGGTTCGAGCAGTACTTC.

The genes are TRBV19 and TRBJ2-1, with D possibly TRBD2 on 5 matching bases. The CDR3 length is 15 residues. Germline CDR1 reads LNHDA; CDR2 reads SQIVND (reference sequence). The V end was cut by 3 bases, the J end by 2 bases, with 11 bases between. CDR3 amino acids: CASSMAAGTYNEQFF. The DNA for the CDR3 is TGTGCCAGTAGTATGGCGGCGGGTACCTACAATGAGCAGTTCTTC.

The gene calls are TRBV19 and TRBJ2-4, with TRBD2 identical over 8 bases. Trimming removed 6 bases from V and 0 bases from J; junction bases left unmatched: 1. The CDR3 is made up of 14 amino acids. Germline lookup yields CDR1 LNHDA and CDR2 SQIVND (reference sequence). CDR3 loop: CASSGGVAKNIQYF. The CDR3, as DNA: TGTGCCAGTAGCGGGGGGGTAGCCAAAAACATTCAGTACTTC.

This chain uses TRBV12-2 with TRBJ1-5. TRBV12-2 is classified as a pseudogene. The CDR3 loop spans 14 amino acids. CDR3 bases: TGTGCAAGTCGCTTAGGGCGGGGGTGTCAGCCCCAGCATTTT. Protein sequence: CASRLGRGCQPQHF.

CDR3 sequence (DNA): TGTGCCAGCAGCCCAGGGACAGACACTGAAGCTTTCTTT. Amino acid sequence: CASSPGTDTEAFF. The V and J genes are TRBV7-3 and TRBJ1-1; 7 bases agree with TRBD1. The CDR3 loop spans 13 amino acids. From germline, CDR1 is SGHTA and CDR2 FQGTGA. J was trimmed by 3 bases and V by 5 bases; bases with no gene match: 3.

This chain links TRBV28 with TRBJ2-7; 10 bases map to TRBD2. The germline V gene has CDR1 MDHEN and CDR2 SYDVKM. The CDR3 extends over 17 amino acids. The V and J ends lost 5 bases and 0 bases, in that order; junction bases with no gene match: 10. The CDR3, as DNA: TGTGCCAGCAGTCGAGGTAGCGGGAGGCAGAGCTCCTACGAGCAGTACTTC. This sequence encodes CASSRGSGRQSSYEQYF.

The chain carries TRBV6-5 and TRBJ2-2; 7 bases match TRBD1. Germline V gene lookup returns CDR1 MNHEY and CDR2 SVGAGI. CDR3 length: 14 residues. V gave up 2 bases and J gave up 3 bases; unmatched junction bases: 0. In DNA form, the CDR3 reads TGTGCCAGCAGTTACGGGACAGACACCGGGGAGCTGTTTTTT. Translation: CASSYGTDTGELFF.